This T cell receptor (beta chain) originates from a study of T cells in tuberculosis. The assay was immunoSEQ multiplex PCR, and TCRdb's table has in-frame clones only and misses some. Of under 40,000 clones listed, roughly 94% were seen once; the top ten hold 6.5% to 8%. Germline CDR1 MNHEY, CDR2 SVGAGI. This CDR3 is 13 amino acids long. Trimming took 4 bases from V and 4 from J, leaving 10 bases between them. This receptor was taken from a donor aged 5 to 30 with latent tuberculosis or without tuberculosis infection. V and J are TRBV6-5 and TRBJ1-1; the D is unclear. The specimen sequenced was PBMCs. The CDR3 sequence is CASSSAESTEAFF. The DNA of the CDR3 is TGTGCCAGCAGTTCGGCGGAAAGCACTGAAGCTTTCTTT.